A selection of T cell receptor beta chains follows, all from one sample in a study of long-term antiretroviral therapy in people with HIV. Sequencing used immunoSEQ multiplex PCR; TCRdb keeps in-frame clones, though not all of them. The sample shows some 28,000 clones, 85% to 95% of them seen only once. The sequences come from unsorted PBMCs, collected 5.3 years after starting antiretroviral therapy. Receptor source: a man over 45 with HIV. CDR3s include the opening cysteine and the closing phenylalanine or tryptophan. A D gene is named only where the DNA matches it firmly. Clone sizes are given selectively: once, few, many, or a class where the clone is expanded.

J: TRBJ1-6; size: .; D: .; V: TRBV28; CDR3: CASTRSQESLHF; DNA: TGTGCCAGCACCCGGAGCCAGGAATCCCTCCACTTT
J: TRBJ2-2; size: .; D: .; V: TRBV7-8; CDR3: CASSLDGGRTGELFF; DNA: TGTGCCAGCAGCTTAGACGGGGGTAGAACCGGGGAGCTGTTTTTT
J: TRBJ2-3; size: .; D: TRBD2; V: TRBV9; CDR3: CASSGLAGRTDTQYF; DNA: TGTGCCAGCAGCGGATTAGCGGGGAGAACAGATACGCAGTATTTT
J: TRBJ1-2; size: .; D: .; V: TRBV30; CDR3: CAWSVDLKGYGYTF; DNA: TGTGCCTGGAGTGTAGACCTCAAGGGGTATGGCTACACCTTC
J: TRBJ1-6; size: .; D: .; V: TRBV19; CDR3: CASSSTVNSPLHF; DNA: TGTGCCAGTAGCAGCACGGTGAATTCACCCCTCCACTTT
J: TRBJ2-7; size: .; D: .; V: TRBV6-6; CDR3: CASSHTYEQYF; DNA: TGTGCCAGCAGCCACACCTACGAGCAGTACTTC
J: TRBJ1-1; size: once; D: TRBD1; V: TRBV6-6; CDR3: CASSLGQPNTEAFF; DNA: TGTGCCAGCAGTCTGGGACAGCCGAACACTGAAGCTTTCTTT
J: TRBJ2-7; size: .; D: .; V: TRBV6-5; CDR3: CASSSRVMTYEQYF; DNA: TGTGCCAGCAGCTCCAGGGTGATGACCTACGAGCAGTACTTC
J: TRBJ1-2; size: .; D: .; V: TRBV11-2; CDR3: CASSLDNYGYTF; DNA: TGTGCCAGCAGCTTGGACAACTATGGCTACACCTTC
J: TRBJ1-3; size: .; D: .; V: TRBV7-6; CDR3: CASSLGSGNTIYF; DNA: TGTGCCAGCAGCTTAGGTAGTGGAAACACCATATATTTT
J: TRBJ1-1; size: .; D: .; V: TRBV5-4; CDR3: CASSVIRNTEAFF; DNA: TGTGCCAGCAGCGTAATCAGGAACACTGAAGCTTTCTTT
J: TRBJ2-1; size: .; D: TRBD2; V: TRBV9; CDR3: CASNHGTSGGQSSYNEQFF; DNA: TGTGCCAGCAATCACGGGACTAGCGGGGGTCAAAGCTCCTACAATGAGCAGTTCTTC
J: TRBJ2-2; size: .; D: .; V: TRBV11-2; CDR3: CASSLGVVGELFF; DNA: TGTGCCAGCAGCTTAGGGGTAGTCGGGGAGCTGTTTTTT
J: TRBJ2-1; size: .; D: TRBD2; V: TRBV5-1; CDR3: CASSLGASGGNNEQFF; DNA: TGCGCCAGCAGCTTGGGTGCTAGCGGGGGAAACAATGAGCAGTTCTTC
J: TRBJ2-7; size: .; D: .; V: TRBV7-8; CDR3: CASSLDAYEQYF; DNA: TGTGCCAGCAGCTTGGACGCCTACGAGCAGTACTTC
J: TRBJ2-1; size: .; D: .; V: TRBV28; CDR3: CASSLNTRANEQFF; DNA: TGTGCCAGCAGTTTAAACACCAGGGCCAATGAGCAGTTCTTC
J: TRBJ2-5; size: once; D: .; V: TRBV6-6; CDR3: CASSTSGETQYF; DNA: TGTGCCAGCAGCACGAGCGGGGAGACCCAGTACTTC
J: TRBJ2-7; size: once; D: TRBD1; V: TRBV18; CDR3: CASSVTGEGSYEQYF; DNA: TGTGCCAGCTCAGTGACAGGGGAAGGATCCTACGAGCAGTACTTC
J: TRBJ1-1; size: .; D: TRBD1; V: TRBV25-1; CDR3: CASERQGGAFF; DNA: TGTGCCAGCGAACGACAGGGGGGAGCTTTCTTT
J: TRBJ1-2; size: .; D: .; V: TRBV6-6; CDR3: CASNLPGGGYTF; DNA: TGTGCCAGCAACTTGCCGGGGGGAGGCTACACCTTC
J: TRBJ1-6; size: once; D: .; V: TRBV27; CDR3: CARKKGGDHGPSSYNSPLHF; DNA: TGTGCCAGAAAGAAGGGAGGGGACCACGGCCCAAGCTCCTATAATTCACCCCTCCACTTT
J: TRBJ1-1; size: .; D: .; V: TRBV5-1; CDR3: CASGPSPPANTEAFF; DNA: TGCGCCAGTGGACCGTCCCCCCCGGCGAACACTGAAGCTTTCTTT